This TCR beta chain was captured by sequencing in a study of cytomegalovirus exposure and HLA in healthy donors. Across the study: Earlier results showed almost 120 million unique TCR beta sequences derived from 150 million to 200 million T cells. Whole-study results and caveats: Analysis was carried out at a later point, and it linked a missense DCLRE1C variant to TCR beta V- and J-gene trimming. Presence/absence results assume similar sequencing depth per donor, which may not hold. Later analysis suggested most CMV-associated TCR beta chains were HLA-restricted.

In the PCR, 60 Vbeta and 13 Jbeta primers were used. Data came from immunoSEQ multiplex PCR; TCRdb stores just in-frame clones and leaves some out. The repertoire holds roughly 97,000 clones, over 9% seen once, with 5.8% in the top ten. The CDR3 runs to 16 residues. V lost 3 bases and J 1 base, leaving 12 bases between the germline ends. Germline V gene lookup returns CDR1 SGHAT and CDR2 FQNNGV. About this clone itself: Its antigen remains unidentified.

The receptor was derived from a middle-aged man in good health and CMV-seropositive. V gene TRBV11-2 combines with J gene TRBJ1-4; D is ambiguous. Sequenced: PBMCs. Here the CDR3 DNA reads TGTGCCAGCAGCTTCCCGAGGTGGAGAACTAATGAAAAACTGTTTTTT. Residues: CASSFPRWRTNEKLFF.